The 15 T cell receptor beta chains given below trace back to one sample, sequenced in a study of T cell clonotyping in hematopoietic cell transplantation. The data were produced by immunoSEQ multiplex PCR, yet TCRdb's version contains in-frame clones alone and is incomplete. This sample carries more than 65,000 clones, 94% of them seen once, and the ten largest clones take 1.5% to 2%. The sequenced material came from peripheral blood mononuclear cells. The receptors stem from a man aged 45-60 years in good health. Some clones in this sample may be carry-over from other donors' samples.

The chain links TRBV7-2 to TRBJ2-3; the match to TRBD2 covers 15 bases. CDR3 length: 17 residues. With V trimmed by 5 bases and J by 8 bases, 11 bases remained unmatched. Germline CDR1 is SGHTA and CDR2 is FQGNSA. Written as DNA, the CDR3 is TGTGCCAGCAGCCCTCCGGGACTAGCGGGAGGCCTCGGTACGCAGTATTTT. Protein: CASSPPGLAGGLGTQYF.

V is TRBV25-1 and J is TRBJ2-3; D perhaps matches TRBD2 (5 bases). Trimming pared 6 bases from V and 0 bases from J, leaving 10 bases between. This CDR3 region has 14 residues. Germline CDR1 MGHDK, CDR2 SYGVNS. This chain's CDR3 is CASSHWRSTDTQYF. The DNA of the CDR3 is TGTGCCAGCAGCCACTGGAGGAGCACAGATACGCAGTATTTT.

This sequence joins TRBV4-1 and TRBJ2-3, with no clear D. Looked up from germline, CDR1 is MGHRA and CDR2 is YSYEKL. The CDR3 is 15 amino acids. Trimming removed 0 bases from V and 4 bases from J, with 11 bases in between. Here the CDR3 reads CASSQEGSRADTQYF. CDR3 nucleotides: TGCGCCAGCAGCCAAGAAGGTAGTCGGGCAGATACGCAGTATTTT.

The rearrangement joins TRBV7-2 to TRBJ2-5; TRBD2 aligns across 9 bases. Germline CDR1 SGHTA, CDR2 FQGNSA. The ends lost 5 bases at V and 5 bases at J; junction bases unmatched: 12. CDR3 length equals 16 residues. CDR3 bases: TGTGCCAGCAGCCCGGGGGGCGGGAGGGCCTTTGAGACCCAGTACTTC. Translated: CASSPGGGRAFETQYF.

This rearrangement joins TRBV9 to TRBJ2-7; no definite D call. CDR3 length: 15 amino acids. Germline lookup yields CDR1 SGDLS and CDR2 YYNGEE. Deletions cut 0 bases from V and 5 bases from J, with 15 bases between. CDR3 protein: CASSVEQDFPHEQYF. Here the CDR3 DNA reads TGTGCCAGCAGCGTAGAACAAGACTTCCCCCACGAGCAGTACTTC. The whole variable domain, remainder taken from reference TRBV9 and TRBJ2-7, is DSGVTQTPKHLITATGQRVTLRCSPRSGDLSVYWYQQSLDQGLQFLIQYYNGEERAKGNILERFSAQQFPDLHSELNLSSLELGDSALYFCASSVEQDFPHEQYFGPGTRLTVT.

This clone was observed a single time. The chain has TRBV29-1 and TRBJ2-1; 14 nucleotides agree with TRBD2. The CDR3 length is 16 residues. Trimming took 7 bases from V and 2 from J; bases not matched to a gene: 7. Germline V gene sequence: CDR1 SQVTM, CDR2 ANQGSEA. As DNA, the CDR3 is TGCAGCGCCCGAAGGACTAGCGGGGGGACCTACAATGAGCAGTTCTTC. This gives the protein CSARRTSGGTYNEQFF.

The rearrangement links TRBV9 to TRBJ2-1; D could derive from TRBD1 or TRBD2 (5 bases each). The CDR3 is 17 residues long. V lost 1 base and J 4 bases, leaving 18 bases between the germline ends. Germline CDR1 is SGDLS and CDR2 is YYNGEE. The CDR3 DNA follows: TGTGCCAGCAGCGTAAGCGGCTCCGGGGCTTTGTACAATGAGCAGTTCTTC. Translating gives CASSVSGSGALYNEQFF.

The V gene is TRBV9, the J gene TRBJ2-7; no firm D call. The germline CDR1 and CDR2 sequences are SGDLS and YYNGEE. Trimming cost V 0 bases and J 0 bases, with 7 bases left between them. The CDR3 is 14 residues long. In nucleotides, the CDR3 is TGTGCCAGCAGCGTAGAAGCAGTCTCCTACGAGCAGTACTTC. Residues: CASSVEAVSYEQYF.

The genes are TRBV27 and TRBJ1-1; no reliable D call. CDR1 and CDR2 (germline): MNHEY, SMNVEV (reference sequence). V was cut by 6 bases and J by 2 bases, with 10 bases left in between. The CDR3 totals 13 residues. CDR3 sequence: CASSYTANTEAFF. The CDR3 nucleotides are TGTGCCAGCAGCTATACAGCTAACACTGAAGCTTTCTTT.

This clone was detected only once. The rearrangement joins TRBV10-3 to TRBJ2-7; the match to TRBD1 covers 9 bases. CDR3 length: 13 amino acids. The germline V gene has CDR1 ENHRY and CDR2 SYGVKD. V shed 5 bases, J shed 3 bases, and the junction held 2 bases outside the gene matches. CDR3 DNA sequence: TGTGCCATCAGTCCGGGACAGGGCTACGAGCAGTACTTC. This sequence encodes CAISPGQGYEQYF.

This chain uses TRBV6-1 with TRBJ2-7, with TRBD1 as a possible D gene (6 bases). The length of the CDR3 is 13 residues. The germline CDR1 and CDR2 sequences are MNHNS and SASEGT. Trimming took off 3 bases at V and 3 bases at J, with 9 bases between the two ends. The CDR3 DNA is TGTGCCAGCAGTGATAGGGGGTTCTACGAGCAGTACTTC. Translation: CASSDRGFYEQYF.

V and J are TRBV5-1 and TRBJ2-7; D unresolved. The germline V gene encodes CDR1 SGHRS and CDR2 YFSETQ. The CDR3 loop spans 13 amino acids. Trimming took 0 bases from V and 3 from J, leaving 7 bases between them. In DNA form, the CDR3 reads TGCGCCAGCAGCTTGGATGTGGGCTACGAGCAGTACTTC. This translates into CASSLDVGYEQYF. Looking up the rest from reference TRBV5-1 and TRBJ2-7 gives the full variable domain: KAGVTQTPRYLIKTRGQQVTLSCSPISGHRSVSWYQQTPGQGLQFLFEYFSETQRNKGNFPGRFSGRQFSNSRSEMNVSTLELGDSALYLCASSLDVGYEQYFGPGTRLTVT.

A single count supports this clone. The chain recombines TRBV28 with TRBJ2-7; 10 bases are a match to TRBD1. This CDR3 is 14 amino acids long. V dropped 5 bases and J dropped 3; count of bases not matched to a gene: 4. Germline CDR1 reads MDHEN; CDR2 reads SYDVKM. CDR3 sequence: CASSMTGGFYEQYF. The CDR3 DNA reads as TGTGCCAGCAGTATGACAGGGGGCTTCTACGAGCAGTACTTC.

The V call is TRBV5-1, the J call TRBJ2-7; weak D call: TRBD2 (6 bases). V lost 0 bases and J lost 5, with 21 bases in between. The CDR3 totals 17 residues. The V gene's germline CDR1 is SGHRS and CDR2 YFSETQ. The CDR3: CASSLEWAGAGGDEQYF. The CDR3 DNA reads TGCGCCAGCAGCTTGGAATGGGCCGGGGCCGGCGGGGACGAGCAGTACTTC.

In its sample, this clone was seen once. This chain uses TRBV6-5 with TRBJ1-5, with TRBD1 matching 7 bases. CDR1 is MNHEY, CDR2 SVGAGI, per germline. With 6 bases clipped from V and 4 bases from J, the junction kept 3 bases outside the gene matches. This CDR3 contains 13 residues. CDR3 residues: CASRMTGNQPQHF. The CDR3 DNA sequence: TGTGCCAGCAGGATGACAGGGAATCAGCCCCAGCATTTT.